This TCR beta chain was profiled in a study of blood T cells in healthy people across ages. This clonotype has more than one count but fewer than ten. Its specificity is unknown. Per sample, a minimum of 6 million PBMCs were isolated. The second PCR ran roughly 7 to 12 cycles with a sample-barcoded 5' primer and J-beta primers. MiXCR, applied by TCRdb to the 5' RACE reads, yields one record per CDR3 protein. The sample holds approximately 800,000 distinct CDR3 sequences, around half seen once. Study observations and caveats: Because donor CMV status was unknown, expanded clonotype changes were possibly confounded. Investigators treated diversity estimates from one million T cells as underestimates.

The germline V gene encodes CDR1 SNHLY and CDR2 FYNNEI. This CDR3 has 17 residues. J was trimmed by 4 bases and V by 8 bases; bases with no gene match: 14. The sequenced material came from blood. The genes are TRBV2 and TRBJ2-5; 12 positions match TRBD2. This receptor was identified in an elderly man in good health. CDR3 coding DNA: TGTGCCAGCTCCCAGGATACTAGCGGGAGGAGGAGAGAGACCCAGTACTTC. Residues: CASSQDTSGRRRETQYF.